The subject of this entry is one TCR beta chain. Its antigen is not identified. Unique molecular identifiers were present in the TCR beta cDNA libraries. TCRdb analysed the PCR reads with MiXCR anew, one entry per CDR3 protein. Found here are some 690,000 distinct CDR3 sequences, 55% to 70% of them singletons; the top ten hold around 11%. These data come from a study of post-analysis software for immune sequencing data. This CDR3 contains 17 residues. In germline, CDR1 is DFQATT, CDR2 SNEGSKA (reference sequence). V lost 1 base, J lost 8 bases, and 14 bases stayed unmatched. Study-wide findings and caveats: Compared with controls, patients had more of roughly five TRBV segments, including TRBV5-6, TRBV5-1 and TRBV20-1. People with multiple sclerosis had a significantly lower normalized Chao1 diversity than controls did.

The genes are TRBV20-1 and TRBJ2-1; 10 bases line up with TRBD2. The sequenced sample consisted of blood. This receptor was taken from a girl aged 2 to 10 with multiple sclerosis. As DNA, the CDR3 is TGCAGTGCTAGAGGGTCCCAGCGGGAGGGCCTAAGGGATGAGCAGTTCTTC. Its translation is CSARGSQREGLRDEQFF.